The source of this TCR beta chain is a study of monozygotic twins with cystic fibrosis. Findings and caveats of the study: The repertoire was suggested to be naive-dominated, clonality median about 0.01.

Profiling relied on immunoSEQ multiplex PCR, and the TCRdb table lists in-frame clones only, not all of them. Here the sample spans about 32,000 clones, roughly 90% being singletons. CDR3 size: 17 residues. Unmatched junction bases numbered 14, after V lost 4 bases and J lost 6 bases. The germline gives CDR1 ENHRY, CDR2 SYGVKD. This clone was seen just once. What it binds is unknown. This TCR derives from a girl under 10 years old with cystic fibrosis. The specimen sequenced was blood. The chain recombines TRBV10-3 with TRBJ2-3; the match to TRBD2 covers 9 bases. The CDR3 bases are TGTGCCATCAGTGGGAGGGGTAGCGGGGGACCGACGGATACGCAGTATTTT. Its translation is CAISGRGSGGPTDTQYF.